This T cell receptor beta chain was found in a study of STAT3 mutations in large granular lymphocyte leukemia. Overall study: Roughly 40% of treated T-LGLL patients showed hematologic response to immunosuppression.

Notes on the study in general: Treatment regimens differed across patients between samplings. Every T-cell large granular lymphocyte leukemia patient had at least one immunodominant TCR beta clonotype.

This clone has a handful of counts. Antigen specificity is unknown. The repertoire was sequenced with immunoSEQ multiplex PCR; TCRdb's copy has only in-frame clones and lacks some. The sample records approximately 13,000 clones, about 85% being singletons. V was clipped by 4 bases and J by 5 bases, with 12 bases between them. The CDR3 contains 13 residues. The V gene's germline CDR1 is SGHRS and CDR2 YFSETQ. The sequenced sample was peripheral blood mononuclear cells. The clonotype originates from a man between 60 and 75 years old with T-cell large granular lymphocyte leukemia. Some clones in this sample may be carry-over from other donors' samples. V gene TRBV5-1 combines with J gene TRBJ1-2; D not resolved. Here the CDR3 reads CASSPLPGYGYTF. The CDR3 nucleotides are TGCGCCAGCAGCCCCCTTCCGGGATATGGCTACACCTTC.